Shown below are 19 T cell receptor beta chains from a single sample sequenced in a study of blood T cells in healthy people across ages. Using a J-beta primer mix together with a sample-barcoded 5' primer, a second PCR was run for roughly 6 to 12 cycles. TCRdb re-derived calls from the 5' RACE reads in MiXCR, one entry per CDR3 protein. The data contain roughly 1.5 million distinct CDR3 sequences, roughly 43% of them singletons. The sequenced material came from blood. These receptors were obtained from a woman aged 18 to 35 in good health.

This clonotype has only a few counts. The J gene is TRBJ2-1, the V gene TRBV7-9; the match to TRBD2 covers 9 bases. Germline-derived CDR1 and CDR2 are SEHNR and FQNEAQ (reference sequence). The CDR3 runs to 16 residues. V was clipped by 7 bases and J by 4 bases; unmatched bases: 11. The CDR3 protein is CASIRASGARYNEQFF. DNA of the CDR3: TGTGCCAGCATTAGGGCTAGCGGGGCCAGATACAATGAGCAGTTCTTC.

The chain uses TRBV11-2 and TRBJ1-1; D not certain. Trimming shortened V by 0 bases and J by 4 bases, and 9 bases separated the two germline ends. The CDR3 has 14 amino acids. The germline gives CDR1 SGHAT, CDR2 FQNNGV. CDR3 protein: CASSLDSRTTEAFF. The CDR3 DNA follows: TGTGCCAGCAGCTTAGATTCCCGGACCACTGAAGCTTTCTTT.

V usage is TRBV27 and J usage is TRBJ1-2, with 9 bases identical to TRBD1. V shed 4 bases, J shed 4 bases, and the junction held 4 bases outside the gene matches. The CDR3 consists of 14 residues. The germline gives CDR1 MNHEY, CDR2 SMNVEV (reference sequence). The DNA of the CDR3 is TGTGCCAGCAGTTACGCACAGGGGGCCTATGGCTACACCTTC. The encoded protein is CASSYAQGAYGYTF.

The V call is TRBV11-3, the J call TRBJ2-7; unclear D gene. The end of the DNA aligns better with TRBJ2-5, so the J call may be wrong. Germline V gene data show CDR1 as SGHNT and CDR2 as YENEEA. CDR3 size: 12 residues. The CDR3 region is CASSYLRETQYF. The CDR3 region has the DNA TGTGCCAGCAGCTATCTTCGGGAGACCCAGTACTTC.

A single count supports this clonotype. The CDR3 bases are TGTGCCAGCACCCGAACGGGACAGACCTCTGGAAACACCATATATTTT. Its translation: CASTRTGQTSGNTIYF. The V gene is TRBV6-5, the J gene TRBJ1-3; TRBD1 aligns across 7 bases. Germline CDR1 and CDR2: MNHEY and SVGAGI. Trimming removed 7 bases from V and 0 bases from J; junction bases left unmatched: 9. The CDR3 sequence is 16 residues long.

This clonotype was seen a handful of times. The chain recombines TRBV2 with TRBJ1-4; 7 bases line up with TRBD1. Germline-derived CDR1 and CDR2 are SNHLY and FYNNEI. This CDR3 has 15 amino acids. The J segment lost 6 bases and the V segment lost 6 bases, leaving 10 bases of the junction unmatched. The CDR3 is CASSVDRVGDEKLFF. Written as DNA, the CDR3 is TGTGCCAGCAGCGTCGACAGGGTAGGCGATGAAAAACTGTTTTTT.

This clonotype was seen a handful of times. CDR3 protein: CASSLGQGKYEQYF. The CDR3 DNA follows: TGTGCCAGCAGCTTAGGACAGGGGAAGTACGAGCAGTACTTC. The chain is built from TRBV7-2 and TRBJ2-7; 8 nucleotides agree with TRBD1. CDR3 size: 14 residues. Trimming took 1 base from V and 4 from J; bases not matched to a gene: 3. The germline gives CDR1 SGHTA, CDR2 FQGNSA.

This chain connects TRBV20-1 to TRBJ2-1; D possibly corresponds to TRBD2 (5 bases). V was cut by 6 bases and J by 5 bases, with 17 bases left in between. There are 14 residues in the CDR3. Per germline, CDR1 DFQATT and CDR2 SNEGSKA (reference sequence). The CDR3 protein is CSAPRAVPHNEQFF. For the CDR3, the DNA is TGCAGTGCCCCTCGAGCGGTACCCCACAATGAGCAGTTCTTC.

Note on this clonotype: The germline gene is not matched at one end of the junction; a read error may be the cause. This chain joins TRBV12-5 and TRBJ2-7, with a weak D call TRBD2 (5 bases). The CDR3 has 13 residues. In germline, CDR1 is LGHNT, CDR2 FRNRAP. DNA for the CDR3: TGTACTAGTGGTTCTCCCATCCTTAATGAGCAGTACTTC. Residues: CTSGSPILNEQYF.

The rearrangement links TRBV20-1 to TRBJ2-1; TRBD1 or TRBD2 may be the D gene (6 bases each). Germline V lookup: CDR1 DFQATT, CDR2 SNEGSKA (reference sequence). V lost 5 bases to trimming and J lost 9 bases, with 14 bases between them. The CDR3 sequence is 12 residues long. The CDR3 DNA reads as TGCAGTGCTGCGAAGGGGGGTAGTGAGCAGTTCTTC. The encoded protein is CSAAKGGSEQFF.

Many counts were recorded for this clonotype. This chain links TRBV4-2 with TRBJ1-5; 9 bases are shared with TRBD1. In germline, CDR1 is LGHNA, CDR2 YNFKEQ. The CDR3 has 15 residues. The V gene end was trimmed by 3 bases and the J gene end by 4 bases; junction bases not matched to a gene: 4. This chain's CDR3 is CASSQTGTGNQPQHF. The CDR3 nucleotides read TGTGCCAGCAGCCAGACCGGGACAGGGAATCAGCCCCAGCATTTT.

A few counts support this clonotype. The CDR3 reads CASSFLAGGDTGELFF. The CDR3 DNA follows: TGTGCCAGCAGTTTCCTAGCGGGAGGTGACACCGGGGAGCTGTTTTTT. V gene TRBV12-3 or TRBV12-4 combines with J gene TRBJ2-2, with 11 bases fitting TRBD2. This CDR3 comprises 16 residues. The ends lost 3 bases at V and 3 bases at J; junction bases unmatched: 3.

The sample holds a few counts of this clonotype. The V call is TRBV15, the J call TRBJ1-5; possibly TRBD1 for D (5 bases). The CDR3 runs to 15 residues. Germline CDR1 reads LNHNV; CDR2 reads YYDKDF (reference sequence). Trimming pared 3 bases from V and 4 bases from J, leaving 13 bases between. CDR3 in amino acids: CATSREGRGNQPQHF. The CDR3 DNA reads TGTGCCACCAGCAGGGAGGGGCGCGGAAATCAGCCCCAGCATTTT.

The chain is built from TRBV20-1 and TRBJ1-2; no clear D. The germline V gene encodes CDR1 DFQATT and CDR2 SNEGSKA (reference sequence). Between the trimmed V and J ends, which lost 1 base and 8 bases, there was a span of 11 bases. This CDR3 comprises 12 residues. CDR3 nucleotide sequence: TGCAGTGCTAGAGTACAGCTCTTAGGCTACACCTTC. Protein product: CSARVQLLGYTF.

The chain has TRBV4-1 and TRBJ2-3; TRBD2 agrees at 14 bases. This CDR3 is 17 amino acids long. Germline lookup yields CDR1 MGHRA and CDR2 YSYEKL. J gave up 6 bases and V 4 bases, and 9 bases lay outside the gene matches. CDR3 sequence (DNA): TGCGCCAGCAGCCTTCGACTAGCGGGAGGGCCGCCGGATACGCAGTATTTT. It encodes CASSLRLAGGPPDTQYF.

This clonotype was detected only a few times. V and J are TRBV27 and TRBJ2-1, with 11 nucleotides matching TRBD2. The length of the CDR3 is 15 residues. CDR1 and CDR2 (germline): MNHEY, SMNVEV (reference sequence). V lost 2 bases to trimming and J lost 10 bases; unmatched junction nucleotides: 7. The CDR3 DNA is TGTGCCAGCAGTTTACTACTAGCGGGAGAGGGGGAGCAGTTCTTC. Amino acid sequence: CASSLLLAGEGEQFF.

This clonotype showed up just a few times. The chain recombines TRBV4-2 with TRBJ2-3, with 11 bases lining up with TRBD2. The V and J ends lost 5 bases and 5 bases, in that order; junction bases with no gene match: 9. Germline lookup yields CDR1 LGHNA and CDR2 YNFKEQ. CDR3 length equals 16 residues. The CDR3 loop reads CASSNLLAGVGDTQYF. The CDR3 coding sequence is TGTGCCAGCAGCAACCTACTAGCGGGAGTTGGAGATACGCAGTATTTT.

This chain uses TRBV24-1 with TRBJ2-1, with 11 nucleotides matching TRBD1. This CDR3 is built from 15 residues. CDR1 is KGHDR, CDR2 SFDVKD, per germline. Unmatched junction bases numbered 5, after V lost 8 bases and J lost 3 bases. This chain's CDR3 is CATTQGQGDYNEQFF. For the CDR3, the DNA is TGTGCCACCACCCAGGGACAGGGGGACTACAATGAGCAGTTCTTC.

This clonotype turned up a few times. The rearrangement uses TRBV10-3 and TRBJ2-3, with TRBD1 matching over 9 bases. The V and J ends lost 8 bases and 3 bases, in that order; junction bases with no gene match: 3. This CDR3 is 13 amino acids long. Germline values: CDR1 ENHRY, CDR2 SYGVKD. The DNA of the CDR3 is TGTGCCATCTCTGGACAGGGGACAGATACGCAGTATTTT. Protein sequence: CAISGQGTDTQYF.